The rows below give T cell receptor beta chains drawn from one sample of a study of CD8 T cells in Susac syndrome. TCRdb re-analysed the immunoSEQ multiplex PCR reads in MiXCR, keeping a single row per CDR3 protein. The table records 100,000 to 150,000 distinct CDR3 sequences, nearly 95% of them present only once. The material sequenced was CD4+ T cells from PBMCs. Receptors originate from a human donor in good health. Each CDR3 is given with its conserved first and last residue. D genes are given only for firm matches. Size tells how often a clone was seen (once, few, many) or the class of an expanded clone, and some rows leave it out.

d_call j_call v_call clone_size cdr3_aa cdr3_nt
TRBD2 TRBJ2-2 TRBV2 NA CASSEGLAGGDGELFF TGTGCCAGCAGTGAAGGCCTAGCGGGAGGAGACGGGGAGCTGTTTTTT
NA TRBJ2-7 TRBV14 NA CASGTRDGQYF TGTGCCAGCGGGACACGGGATGGGCAGTACTTC
NA TRBJ2-6 TRBV28 NA CASMVEGFPSGANVLTF TGTGCCAGCATGGTCGAGGGCTTCCCCTCTGGGGCCAACGTCCTGACTTTC
TRBD2 TRBJ2-1 TRBV5-4 NA CASSLGLADYNEQFF TGTGCCAGCAGCTTGGGACTAGCGGACTACAATGAGCAGTTCTTC
NA TRBJ2-3 TRBV29-1 NA CSVVKDSTDTQYF TGCAGCGTTGTGAAAGATAGCACAGATACGCAGTATTTT
TRBD1 TRBJ2-5 TRBV4-2 NA CASSRGTGREETQYF TGTGCCAGCAGCCGCGGGACAGGGAGGGAAGAGACCCAGTACTTC
NA TRBJ1-5 TRBV19 NA CASSTVGGTNQPQHF TGTGCCAGTAGTACGGTCGGGGGGACAAATCAGCCCCAGCATTTT
TRBD2 TRBJ2-7 TRBV3-1 NA CASSHSGISSYEQYF TGTGCCAGCAGCCACAGCGGGATCAGCTCCTACGAGCAGTACTTC
NA TRBJ2-1 TRBV30 NA CAWSVGAWDEQFF TGTGCCTGGAGTGTAGGAGCGTGGGATGAGCAGTTCTTC
NA TRBJ2-5 TRBV5-1 NA CASSLVETQYF TGTGCCAGCAGTTTAGTGGAGACCCAGTACTTC
NA TRBJ2-7 TRBV10-2 NA CASSTGPDPYEQYF TGCGCCAGCAGCACCGGCCCGGACCCCTACGAGCAGTACTTC
NA TRBJ1-1 TRBV18 NA CASSHPQRNTEAFF TGTGCCAGCTCACACCCACAGAGGAACACTGAAGCTTTCTTT
NA TRBJ1-5 TRBV12-3/TRBV12-4 NA CASSLVSGVQPQHF TGTGCCAGCAGTTTAGTCTCTGGGGTTCAGCCCCAGCATTTT
NA TRBJ1-1 TRBV18 NA CASSPSGDNNMNTEAFF TGTGCCAGCTCACCTAGTGGGGACAACAACATGAACACTGAAGCTTTCTTT
NA TRBJ2-7 TRBV5-8 NA CASSLYRRGEQYF TGTGCCAGCAGCTTGTATCGCCGGGGCGAGCAGTACTTC
TRBD1 TRBJ2-1 TRBV3-1 NA CASSLRTGPGSYNEQFF TGTGCCAGCAGCCTTCGGACAGGGCCCGGCTCCTACAATGAGCAGTTCTTC
TRBD1 TRBJ2-1 TRBV12-3/TRBV12-4 once CASSKLGQGGTQFF TGTGCCAGCAGCAAACTGGGACAGGGCGGTACGCAGTTCTTC
NA TRBJ1-2 TRBV30 NA CAWSVGVGYGYTF TGTGCCTGGAGTGTAGGTGTCGGCTATGGCTACACCTTC